What follows are 17 T cell receptor beta chains derived from one specimen sequenced in a study of OX40 agonist ivuxolimab in advanced cancers. TCRdb's table, derived via immunoSEQ multiplex PCR, lists solely in-frame clones and lacks some. The data hold fewer than 90,000 clones, with approximately 86% observed a single time. The sequences come from CD4+ or CD8+ T cells sorted from blood, collected in a trial of the OX40 agonist ivuxolimab. The receptors were sampled from an adult with an advanced solid tumor such as melanoma, head and neck, liver or kidney cancer.

The V and J genes are TRBV7-8 and TRBJ1-3; D is uncertain. This CDR3 is 16 amino acids long. The germline V gene has CDR1 SGHVS and CDR2 FQNEAQ. Trimming took off 0 bases at V and 1 base at J, with 10 bases between the two ends. The DNA for the CDR3 is TGTGCCAGCAGCTTAGCCTCCAGGACTTCTGGAAACACCATATATTTT. As protein: CASSLASRTSGNTIYF.

V is TRBV9 and J is TRBJ2-1; D remains unclear. The V gene lost 5 bases and the J gene lost 3 bases, with 15 bases spanning the gap. The CDR3 runs to 15 residues. Germline CDR1 SGDLS, CDR2 YYNGEE. CDR3 in amino acids: CASSPGVGNYNEQFF. The DNA for the CDR3 is TGTGCCAGCAGTCCAGGAGTGGGGAACTACAATGAGCAGTTCTTC.

The chain carries TRBV5-5 and TRBJ2-7; 12 bases align to TRBD1. The trim removed 1 base at V and 3 bases at J, leaving 11 bases unmatched. Germline V gives CDR1 SGHKS, CDR2 YYEKEE (reference sequence). The CDR3 has 18 residues. The CDR3 here is CASSLWDRGRQGIYEQYV. Written as DNA, the CDR3 is TGTGCCAGCAGCTTGTGGGACAGGGGGCGCCAAGGCATCTACGAGCAGTACGTC.

This rearrangement joins TRBV9 to TRBJ2-3, with 14 nucleotides matching TRBD2. J lost 4 bases, V lost 4 bases, and 5 bases had no gene match. Per germline, CDR1 SGDLS and CDR2 YYNGEE. The CDR3 runs to 16 residues. Written as DNA, the CDR3 is TGTGCCAGCAGCCCTCGACTAGCGGGGGGGTCAGATACGCAGTATTTT. Protein product: CASSPRLAGGSDTQYF.

This chain joins TRBV5-5 and TRBJ2-7; D may be TRBD1 (5 bases). The germline gives CDR1 SGHKS, CDR2 YYEKEE (reference sequence). The CDR3 consists of 14 residues. Trimming removed 4 bases at V and 5 bases at J, with 16 bases between. The CDR3 bases are TGTGCCAGCAGCACGACAGTCCAGCTCGACGAGCAGTACTTC. This codes for CASSTTVQLDEQYF. Filled out from reference TRBV5-5 and TRBJ2-7, the complete variable domain reads DAGVTQSPTHLIKTRGQQVTLRCSPISGHKSVSWYQQVLGQGPQFIFQYYEKEERGRGNFPDRFSARQFPNYSSELNVNALLLGDSALYLCASSTTVQLDEQYFGPGTRLTVT.

The table lists this clone with a few counts. The rearrangement joins TRBV29-1 to TRBJ1-1, with D possibly matching TRBD1 (6 bases). Germline V gene data show CDR1 as SQVTM and CDR2 as ANQGSEA. V lost 6 bases, J lost 0 bases, and 11 bases lay in between. This CDR3 has 13 residues. The CDR3 here is CSVRQVMNTEAFF. In nucleotides, the CDR3 is TGCAGCGTAAGACAGGTCATGAACACTGAAGCTTTCTTT. Filled out from reference TRBV29-1 and TRBJ1-1, the complete variable domain reads SAVISQKPSRDICQRGTSLTIQCQVDSQVTMMFWYRQQPGQSLTLIATANQGSEATYESGFVIDKFPISRPNLTFSTLTVSNMSPEDSSIYLCSVRQVMNTEAFFGQGTRLTVV.

The CDR3 here is CASSDVWQGRYEQYV. The CDR3 coding sequence is TGTGCCAGCAGTGATGTTTGGCAGGGACGGTACGAGCAGTACGTC. This rearrangement joins TRBV2 to TRBJ2-7; D tentatively fits TRBD1 or TRBD2 (5 bases each). Trimming removed 3 bases from V and 4 bases from J, with 16 bases in between. Germline V gives CDR1 SNHLY, CDR2 FYNNEI. CDR3 length: 15 residues.

This clone has only a few counts. The chain employs TRBV2 and TRBJ2-7, with 7 bases aligning to TRBD1. J was trimmed by 1 base and V by 6 bases; bases with no gene match: 9. The CDR3 has 15 residues. Germline V gives CDR1 SNHLY, CDR2 FYNNEI. CDR3 nucleotide sequence: TGTGCCAGCAGCCAGGGACAGACACCGTCCTACGAGCAGTACGTC. It encodes CASSQGQTPSYEQYV.

The CDR3 spells CASSLPSGRGQETQYF. CDR3 sequence (DNA): TGTGCCAGCAGTTTACCCTCAGGCAGGGGCCAAGAGACCCAGTACTTC. This chain joins TRBV6-5 and TRBJ2-5, with D perhaps TRBD1 (6 bases). CDR3 length: 16 residues. Trimming shortened V by 4 bases and J by 1 base, and 16 bases separated the two germline ends. The germline V gene has CDR1 MNHEY and CDR2 SVGAGI.

V is TRBV9 and J is TRBJ1-4; D gene uncertain. Germline V lookup: CDR1 SGDLS, CDR2 YYNGEE. The V and J ends lost 0 bases and 0 bases respectively, with 9 bases between them. This CDR3 has 16 amino acids. CDR3 sequence reads: CASSVEGGATNEKLFF. CDR3 DNA sequence: TGTGCCAGCAGCGTAGAGGGCGGCGCAACTAATGAAAAACTGTTTTTT.

The chain employs TRBV5-1 and TRBJ2-1, with D possibly TRBD2 on 5 matching bases. CDR1 SGHRS and CDR2 YFSETQ come from the germline V gene. There are 15 residues in the CDR3. V shed 5 bases and J shed 7 bases, with 19 bases lying between them. The CDR3, as DNA: TGCGCCAGCAGTCCAATAGCCGGGCCGGGGAATGAGCAGTTCTTC. Amino acid sequence: CASSPIAGPGNEQFF.

J is TRBJ2-3 and V is TRBV10-1; TRBD2 matches 9 bases. CDR1 and CDR2 from the germline V gene are WNHNN and SYGVQD (reference sequence). V was clipped by 3 bases and J by 4 bases; unmatched bases: 2. The CDR3 is made up of 14 amino acids. The CDR3 protein is CASSDSGGSDTQYF. CDR3 nucleotide sequence: TGCGCCAGCAGTGATAGCGGGGGTTCAGATACGCAGTATTTT.

The V call is TRBV20-1, the J call TRBJ2-1; D gene ambiguous. The CDR3 is 11 amino acids. V lost 3 bases and J lost 10, with 10 bases in between. The germline V gene encodes CDR1 DFQATT and CDR2 SNEGSKA (reference sequence). The CDR3 sequence: CSASEGFEQFF. In nucleotides, the CDR3 is TGCAGTGCTAGTGAAGGGTTCGAGCAGTTCTTC.

The chain joins TRBV27 to TRBJ2-7; D remains ambiguous. The germline CDR1 and CDR2 sequences are MNHEY and SMNVEV (reference sequence). The germline V and J ends were trimmed by 5 bases and 9 bases, with 11 bases remaining between them. The length of the CDR3 is 11 residues. CDR3 amino acids: CASSGLNVQYF. CDR3 coding DNA: TGTGCCAGCAGTGGTCTTAATGTGCAGTACTTC.

The CDR3 sequence: CASSEQPGNQPQHF. CDR3 DNA sequence: TGTGCCAGCAGTGAACAGCCAGGCAATCAGCCCCAGCATTTT. The V call is TRBV2, the J call TRBJ1-5; D is ambiguous. Trimming cost V 2 bases and J 2 bases, with 7 bases left between them. CDR1 is SNHLY, CDR2 FYNNEI, per germline. The CDR3 is 14 amino acids.

The genes are TRBV11-3 and TRBJ1-1; 7 nucleotides align to TRBD1. The CDR3 has 12 amino acids. The V segment lost 4 bases and the J segment 8 bases; nucleotides outside the gene matches: 4. Germline loops: CDR1 SGHNT, CDR2 YENEEA. The CDR3 here is CASSSGDREAFF. The CDR3 nucleotides read TGTGCCAGCAGCTCTGGGGACAGAGAAGCTTTCTTT.

This clone was counted a single time. Other DNA sequences within the sample encode an identical CDR3. The chain carries TRBV18 and TRBJ1-5; TRBD1 matches 9 bases. The CDR3 extends over 16 amino acids. J gave up 0 bases and V 3 bases, and 3 bases lay outside the gene matches. Germline loops: CDR1 KGHSH, CDR2 LQKENI. This CDR3 is CASSPDRGNSNQPQHF. In nucleotides, the CDR3 is TGTGCCAGCTCACCGGACAGGGGAAATAGCAATCAGCCCCAGCATTTT.